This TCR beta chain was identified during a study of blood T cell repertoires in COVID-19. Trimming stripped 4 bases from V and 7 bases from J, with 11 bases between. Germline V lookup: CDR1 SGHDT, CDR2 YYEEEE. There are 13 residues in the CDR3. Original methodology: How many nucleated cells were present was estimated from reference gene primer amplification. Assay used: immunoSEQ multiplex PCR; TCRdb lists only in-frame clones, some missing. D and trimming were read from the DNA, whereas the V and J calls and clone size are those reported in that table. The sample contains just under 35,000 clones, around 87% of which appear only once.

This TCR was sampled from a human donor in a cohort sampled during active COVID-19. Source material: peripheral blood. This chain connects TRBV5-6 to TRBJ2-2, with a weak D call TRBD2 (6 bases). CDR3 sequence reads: CASSARRGGELFF. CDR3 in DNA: TGTGCCAGCAGCGCTCGGCGGGGCGGGGAGCTGTTTTTT.